This passage covers 18 T cell receptor beta chains from one sample sequenced in a study of early T cells in non-severe SARS-CoV-2 infection. TCRdb re-called the 5' RACE reads with MiXCR, one entry per CDR3 protein. The table records about 64,000 distinct CDR3 sequences, around 12% of them present only once. Sequenced material: whole blood, taken at baseline. The source is an adult who was a healthcare worker with PCR-confirmed SARS-CoV-2 infection or an uninfected control (not recorded which).

The J gene is TRBJ2-2, the V gene TRBV7-2; D unclear. CDR1 SGHTA and CDR2 FQGNSA come from the germline V gene. This CDR3 contains 17 residues. Trimming cost V 1 base and J 5 bases, with 17 bases left between them. The CDR3 loop is CASSLESLSAYTGELFF. CDR3 DNA: TGTGCCAGCAGCTTAGAGTCATTGTCAGCTTATACCGGGGAGCTGTTTTTT.

This clonotype was picked up many times. The chain joins TRBV12-3 or TRBV12-4 to TRBJ2-3, with D tentatively TRBD2 (5 bases). V shed 6 bases and J shed 1 base, with 11 bases lying between them. This CDR3 region has 14 residues. This chain's CDR3 is CASRLISGTDTQYF. The CDR3 region has the DNA TGTGCCAGCAGACTTATTAGCGGCACAGATACGCAGTATTTT.

In this sample, this clonotype turned up many times. J is TRBJ2-5 and V is TRBV20-1; the match to TRBD2 covers 8 bases. The CDR3 contains 14 residues. Germline values: CDR1 DFQATT, CDR2 SNEGSKA (reference sequence). After removal of 3 bases from V and 4 bases from J, the junction contained 7 bases not matched to a gene. CDR3 residues: CSARSSGGGETQYF. The CDR3 region has the DNA TGCAGTGCTAGGTCCAGCGGGGGAGGAGAGACCCAGTACTTC.

V gene TRBV9 combines with J gene TRBJ2-1; the match to TRBD2 covers 9 bases. The V gene end was trimmed by 3 bases and the J gene end by 6 bases; junction bases not matched to a gene: 7. This CDR3 is built from 15 residues. Germline V gene lookup returns CDR1 SGDLS and CDR2 YYNGEE. This CDR3 reads CASSAIAGAVNEQFF. The DNA of the CDR3 is TGTGCCAGCAGCGCTATAGCGGGAGCGGTCAATGAGCAGTTCTTC. The full variable domain, its missing parts supplied by reference TRBV9 and TRBJ2-1, is DSGVTQTPKHLITATGQRVTLRCSPRSGDLSVYWYQQSLDQGLQFLIQYYNGEERAKGNILERFSAQQFPDLHSELNLSSLELGDSALYFCASSAIAGAVNEQFFGPGTRLTVL.

The sample holds a few counts of this clonotype. This chain joins TRBV7-7 and TRBJ2-5; the D is unclear. The CDR3 sequence is 14 residues long. Germline V gene sequence: CDR1 SSHAT, CDR2 FNYEAQ (reference sequence). Trimming took 2 bases from V and 2 from J, leaving 9 bases between them. Written as DNA, the CDR3 is TGTGCCAGCAGCTTATTGGGCTTTCAAGAGACCCAGTACTTC. Translation gives CASSLLGFQETQYF.

The rearrangement joins TRBV7-9 to TRBJ2-1; D gene ambiguous. Per the germline V gene, CDR1 is SEHNR and CDR2 is FQNEAQ (reference sequence). This CDR3 has 13 amino acids. V lost 4 bases and J 9 bases, leaving 13 bases between the germline ends. CDR3 sequence (DNA): TGTGCCAGCAGCTCCGACCGAGTTGGTGAGCAGTTCTTC. Residues: CASSSDRVGEQFF.

The genes are TRBV25-1 and TRBJ2-1, with a weak D call TRBD1 (6 bases). Per the germline V gene, CDR1 is MGHDK and CDR2 is SYGVNS. V shed 3 bases and J shed 8 bases, with 17 bases lying between them. The CDR3 loop spans 15 amino acids. The CDR3 DNA sequence: TGTGCCAGCAGTGAGACAGGTTTCAGGAGCTATGAGCAGTTCTTC. Its translation: CASSETGFRSYEQFF.

The CDR3 loop reads CASSFPGTEAFF. Written as DNA, the CDR3 is TGTGCCAGCTCATTTCCCGGGACTGAAGCTTTCTTT. The chain links TRBV18 to TRBJ1-1; D is undetermined. This CDR3 comprises 12 residues. The germline V gene has CDR1 KGHSH and CDR2 LQKENI. With 5 bases removed from V and 5 bases from J, the gap between germline ends came to 9 bases.

This clonotype has a handful of counts. The chain links TRBV28 to TRBJ1-2; D not resolved. Germline lookup yields CDR1 MDHEN and CDR2 SYDVKM. V was clipped by 6 bases and J by 8 bases, with 10 bases between them. CDR3 length: 11 residues. As DNA, the CDR3 is TGTGCCAGCAGCCCGGTAGGAGGCTACACCTTC. It is translated as CASSPVGGYTF.

This clonotype has more than one count but fewer than ten. The genes are TRBV5-4 and TRBJ2-3; TRBD2 matches 8 bases. V lost 2 bases and J lost 2; bases outside the gene matches: 7. Per germline, CDR1 SGHNT and CDR2 YYREEE (reference sequence). This CDR3 has 16 residues. In DNA form, the CDR3 reads TGTGCCAGCAGCTTTAACGCGGGGGGTACCACAGATACGCAGTATTTT. The encoded protein is CASSFNAGGTTDTQYF.

This clonotype was seen just once. The chain couples TRBV12-3 or TRBV12-4 to TRBJ1-1; no reliable D call. The V gene lost 4 bases and the J gene lost 0 bases, with 6 bases spanning the gap. This CDR3 is built from 13 residues. The CDR3 DNA reads TGTGCCAGCAGTTCGGCAATGAACACTGAAGCTTTCTTT. This gives the protein CASSSAMNTEAFF.

This chain joins TRBV7-9 and TRBJ1-2; perhaps TRBD1 as D (5 bases). Trimming took off 3 bases at V and 7 bases at J, with 15 bases between the two ends. In germline, CDR1 is SEHNR, CDR2 FQNEAQ (reference sequence). The CDR3 is 14 amino acids. The CDR3 loop is CASSLSLGVAGYTF. DNA of the CDR3: TGTGCCAGCAGCTTGTCACTAGGGGTAGCTGGCTACACCTTC.

This clonotype was counted between two and nine times. This chain connects TRBV7-9 to TRBJ1-3, with 8 bases matching TRBD1. V lost 4 bases and J lost 0; bases outside the gene matches: 17. CDR1 and CDR2 (germline): SEHNR, FQNEAQ (reference sequence). The CDR3 consists of 20 residues. CDR3 coding DNA: TGTGCCAGCAGCTCTCCCGGGACAGGTCAAAATTTGTACTCTGGAAACACCATATATTTT. As protein: CASSSPGTGQNLYSGNTIYF.

The V gene is TRBV6-5, the J gene TRBJ1-4; no firm D call. The CDR3 length is 13 residues. The V end was cut by 7 bases, the J end by 7 bases, with 13 bases between. Germline loops: CDR1 MNHEY, CDR2 SVGAGI. The chain's CDR3 is CASTGSPPEKLFF. For the CDR3, the DNA is TGTGCCAGCACCGGCAGCCCGCCTGAAAAACTGTTTTTT.

The chain joins TRBV3-1 to TRBJ2-5; TRBD1 matches 10 bases. The CDR3 is 14 amino acids. The germline CDR1 and CDR2 sequences are LGHDT and YNNKEL (reference sequence). Trimming removed 6 bases from V and 3 bases from J; junction bases left unmatched: 4. CDR3 nucleotide sequence: TGTGCCAGCAGTCCGACAGGGGGCAAAGAGACCCAGTACTTC. Translated, it gives CASSPTGGKETQYF.

The chain uses TRBV18 and TRBJ2-2, with 8 bases fitting TRBD2. The CDR3 extends over 15 amino acids. Losses at the gene ends were 6 bases for V and 6 bases for J; bases not matched to a gene: 9. CDR1 is KGHSH and CDR2 is LQKENI in the germline V gene. The CDR3 reads CASSLDQAGAGELFF. CDR3 bases: TGTGCCAGCTCGCTAGATCAAGCGGGAGCCGGGGAGCTGTTTTTT.

This clonotype came up many times. V is TRBV7-2 and J is TRBJ2-3; maybe TRBD1 (5 bases). Deletions cut 1 base from V and 4 bases from J, with 12 bases between. CDR1 is SGHTA, CDR2 FQGNSA, per germline. This CDR3 is built from 15 residues. The CDR3 loop reads CASSLGNLGADTQYF. CDR3 nucleotide sequence: TGTGCCAGCAGCTTAGGGAACCTAGGGGCAGATACGCAGTATTTT. Looking up the rest from reference TRBV7-2 and TRBJ2-3 gives the full variable domain: GAGVSQSPSNKVTEKGKDVELRCDPISGHTALYWYRQSLGQGLEFLIYFQGNSAPDKSGLPSDRFSAERTGGSVSTLTIQRTQQEDSAVYLCASSLGNLGADTQYFGPGTRLTVL.

This clonotype was detected a few times. The J gene is TRBJ1-5, the V gene TRBV7-9, with 7 bases that match TRBD1. This CDR3 comprises 15 residues. Germline CDR1 reads SEHNR; CDR2 reads FQNEAQ (reference sequence). V lost 7 bases and J lost 1; bases outside the gene matches: 7. CDR3 protein: CASTAGGLSNQPQHF. The CDR3 DNA sequence: TGTGCCAGCACTGCAGGGGGATTAAGCAATCAGCCCCAGCATTTT.